This entry lists 25 T cell receptor beta chains sequenced from one sample in a study of T cell repertoires in cytomegalovirus infection. Each CDR3 protein is one row after TCRdb ran MiXCR on the reads. The table records roughly 500,000 distinct CDR3 sequences, 11% of them present only once. Specimen: PBMCs. Every receptor here comes from a human donor in good health (CMV status not recorded). Some clones in this sample may be carry-over from other donors' samples.

This clonotype was seen at least ten times. This chain connects TRBV27 to TRBJ1-1; a possible D gene is TRBD1 (6 bases). This CDR3 is 14 amino acids long. Deletions cut 0 bases from V and 8 bases from J, with 13 bases between. Looked up from germline, CDR1 is MNHEY and CDR2 is SMNVEV (reference sequence). The CDR3 protein is CASSLSQGYLEAFF. The CDR3 nucleotides read TGTGCCAGCAGTTTATCACAGGGTTATTTGGAAGCTTTCTTT.

This chain uses TRBV7-9 with TRBJ2-5; 10 nucleotides align to TRBD1. The ends lost 8 bases at V and 5 bases at J; junction bases unmatched: 8. The CDR3 extends over 14 amino acids. Per germline, CDR1 SEHNR and CDR2 FQNEAQ (reference sequence). The chain's CDR3 is CASRRQGAEETQYF. In DNA, the CDR3 is TGTGCCAGCCGGAGACAGGGGGCTGAGGAGACCCAGTACTTC.

The chain has TRBV28 and TRBJ2-3; the D gene is possibly TRBD1 (7 bases). The CDR3 loop spans 16 amino acids. V was trimmed by 5 bases and J by 6 bases, leaving 21 bases between them. Per the germline V gene, CDR1 is MDHEN and CDR2 is SYDVKM. The CDR3 region has the DNA TGTGCCAGCAGTCCACGACAGGGAGGTAAAGTGGATACGCAGTATTTT. This codes for CASSPRQGGKVDTQYF.

This chain connects TRBV20-1 to TRBJ1-5; a possible D gene is TRBD1 (6 bases). Trimming pared 6 bases from V and 5 bases from J, leaving 11 bases between. There are 12 residues in the CDR3. Germline V gives CDR1 DFQATT, CDR2 SNEGSKA (reference sequence). The CDR3 nucleotides read TGCAGTGCGTCGACAGGAGATCAGCCCCAGCATTTT. Translation gives CSASTGDQPQHF.

This clonotype was seen ten or more times. This chain joins TRBV14 and TRBJ2-3; D not resolved. This CDR3 has 16 residues. Trimming removed 2 bases at V and 2 bases at J, with 14 bases between. Germline V lookup: CDR1 SGHDN, CDR2 FVKESK. The CDR3 nucleotides read TGTGCCAGCAGCCAACTGGAAAGAGAATACACAGATACGCAGTATTTT. As protein: CASSQLEREYTDTQYF.

The V and J genes are TRBV7-9 and TRBJ1-2; TRBD1 agrees at 9 bases. After removal of 5 bases from V and 3 bases from J, the junction contained 7 bases not matched to a gene. The germline V gene encodes CDR1 SEHNR and CDR2 FQNEAQ (reference sequence). This CDR3 comprises 15 residues. Written as DNA, the CDR3 is TGTGCCAGCAGCCTGTCACAGGGGGCAGACTATGGCTACACCTTC. Its protein product is CASSLSQGADYGYTF.

In this sample, this clonotype turned up many times. The chain recombines TRBV20-1 with TRBJ2-1; 10 bases agree with TRBD1. The CDR3 contains 13 residues. The germline CDR1 and CDR2 sequences are DFQATT and SNEGSKA (reference sequence). The J segment lost 5 bases and the V segment lost 6 bases, leaving 4 bases of the junction unmatched. The CDR3 is CSAPGQGNNEQFF. The CDR3 DNA follows: TGCAGTGCCCCGGGACAGGGGAACAATGAGCAGTTCTTC.

This clonotype has a count of ten or more. The chain carries TRBV12-3 or TRBV12-4 and TRBJ2-1; the match to TRBD2 covers 8 bases. This CDR3 comprises 16 residues. Trimming at V came to 6 bases and at J to 6 bases, leaving 13 bases not matched to a gene. The CDR3 coding sequence is TGTGCCAGCAGGTCGACGGGGGGGACTGACCCCAATGAGCAGTTCTTC. It specifies CASRSTGGTDPNEQFF.

This clonotype was detected many times. The genes are TRBV27 and TRBJ1-2; possibly TRBD1 for D (5 bases). This CDR3 is 11 amino acids long. From germline, CDR1 is MNHEY and CDR2 SMNVEV (reference sequence). V was cut by 5 bases and J by 8 bases, with 9 bases left in between. CDR3 protein: CASSGARGYTF. Here the CDR3 DNA reads TGTGCCAGCAGTGGGGCGCGGGGCTACACCTTC.

This chain uses TRBV6-1 with TRBJ1-1; D gene uncertain. Trimming took 8 bases from V and 5 from J, leaving 18 bases between them. Germline CDR1 reads MNHNS; CDR2 reads SASEGT. This CDR3 is built from 14 residues. This chain's CDR3 is CASHPSWGGTEAFF. The CDR3 nucleotides are TGTGCCAGCCACCCCTCCTGGGGAGGAACTGAAGCTTTCTTT.

On this clonotype: A clone one base away is much larger, so this may be a read error. This chain joins TRBV7-2 and TRBJ1-1; D remains ambiguous. Germline V lookup: CDR1 SGHTA, CDR2 FQGNSA. The CDR3 length is 14 residues. CDR3 in amino acids: CVSSPREITTEAFF. The CDR3 DNA is TGTGTCAGCAGCCCCCGGGAGATTACCACTGAAGCTTTCTTT. Looking up the rest from reference TRBV7-2 and TRBJ1-1 gives the full variable domain: GAGVSQSPSNKVTEKGKDVELRCDPISGHTALYWYRQSLGQGLEFLIYFQGNSAPDKSGLPSDRFSAERTGGSVSTLTIQRTQQEDSAVYLCVSSPREITTEAFFGQGTRLTVV.

There are a few counts of this clonotype. This chain joins TRBV13 and TRBJ2-1; 8 nucleotides line up with TRBD1. J gave up 8 bases and V 5 bases, and 11 bases lay outside the gene matches. The CDR3 spans 15 residues. In germline, CDR1 is PRHDT, CDR2 FYEKMQ (reference sequence). DNA of the CDR3: TGTGCCAGCAGCCAATCGAGGACAGGGAGCGATGAGCAGTTCTTC. It is translated as CASSQSRTGSDEQFF. Full variable domain (rest looked up from reference TRBV13 and TRBJ2-1): AAGVIQSPRHLIKEKRETATLKCYPIPRHDTVYWYQQGPGQDPQFLISFYEKMQSDKGSIPDRFSAQQFSDYHSELNMSSLELGDSALYFCASSQSRTGSDEQFFGPGTRLTVL.

Concerning this clonotype itself: A much more abundant neighbour one base away suggests this may be a read error. The chain combines TRBV6-5 with TRBJ2-1, with D possibly being TRBD1 (5 bases). The V end lost 0 bases, the J end lost 7 bases, and 19 bases lay between the germline ends. There are 17 residues in the CDR3. Germline V CDR1 and CDR2: MNHEY, SVGAGI. The CDR3 here is CASSYSNLPVRANEQFF. CDR3 nucleotides: TGTGCCAGCAGTTACTCGAACCTCCCGGTCAGGGCTAATGAGCAGTTCTTC.

This clonotype was detected a few times. The V call is TRBV27, the J call TRBJ2-3, with D maybe TRBD2 (6 bases). The V end lost 7 bases, the J end lost 2 bases, and 10 bases lay between the germline ends. The CDR3 is made up of 13 amino acids. Germline values: CDR1 MNHEY, CDR2 SMNVEV (reference sequence). The CDR3 is CASNGGTTDTQYF. DNA for the CDR3: TGTGCCAGCAATGGGGGGACCACAGATACGCAGTATTTT.

The rearrangement links TRBV5-6 to TRBJ1-1, with TRBD1 matching over 10 bases. Germline-derived CDR1 and CDR2 are SGHDT and YYEEEE. There are 12 residues in the CDR3. V lost 5 bases and J lost 11; bases outside the gene matches: 6. CDR3 protein: CASRDRGEAAFF. The CDR3, as DNA: TGTGCCAGCAGGGACAGGGGGGAGGCGGCTTTCTTT. The full variable domain, in which reference TRBV5-6 and TRBJ1-1 provide the parts outside the CDR3, is DAGVTQSPTHLIKTRGQQVTLRCSPKSGHDTVSWYQQALGQGPQFIFQYYEEEERQRGNFPDRFSGHQFPNYSSELNVNALLLGDSALYLCASRDRGEAAFFGQGTRLTVV.

This clonotype was seen more than once but under ten times. The V and J genes are TRBV10-2 and TRBJ1-1, with a tentative D call TRBD1 (5 bases). From germline, CDR1 is WSHSY and CDR2 SAAADI. This CDR3 contains 12 residues. The germline V and J ends were trimmed by 3 bases and 11 bases, with 13 bases remaining between them. The DNA for the CDR3 is TGCGCCAGCAGTGAACAGGTTTCGAGGGCTTTCTTT. Encoded protein: CASSEQVSRAFF.

Ten or more counts support this clonotype. The J gene is TRBJ1-5, the V gene TRBV20-1; 7 bases are a match to TRBD1. The CDR3 sequence is 16 residues long. Germline loops: CDR1 DFQATT, CDR2 SNEGSKA (reference sequence). J gave up 3 bases and V 0 bases, and 8 bases lay outside the gene matches. CDR3 nucleotides: TGCAGTGCTAGAGATCCCCGGACAGGCTACAATCAGCCCCAGCATTTT. It is translated as CSARDPRTGYNQPQHF.

This clonotype was seen many times. V usage is TRBV7-8 and J usage is TRBJ2-7, with D perhaps matching TRBD1 or TRBD2 (5 bases each). Germline V gene data show CDR1 as SGHVS and CDR2 as FQNEAQ. This CDR3 spans 14 amino acids. V was pared by 8 bases and J by 0 bases, with 14 bases between. The CDR3 spells CASQPGHSSYEQYF. The CDR3 bases are TGTGCCAGCCAACCGGGGCATAGCTCCTACGAGCAGTACTTC.

This clonotype was observed at least ten times. The CDR3 DNA follows: TGTGCCAGCAGTTGGGGACAGGATGGCAATCAGCCCCAGCATTTT. Protein sequence: CASSWGQDGNQPQHF. The chain has TRBV12-3 or TRBV12-4 and TRBJ1-5; 8 bases line up with TRBD1. CDR3 length equals 15 residues. Unmatched junction bases numbered 4, after V lost 4 bases and J lost 2 bases.

This clonotype was counted ten times or more. This sequence joins TRBV20-1 and TRBJ2-7, with 9 bases that match TRBD2. This CDR3 has 12 residues. Per the germline V gene, CDR1 is DFQATT and CDR2 is SNEGSKA (reference sequence). The CDR3 reads CSLAGRNYEQYF. The CDR3 nucleotides are TGCAGCCTAGCGGGACGTAACTACGAGCAGTACTTC.

This clonotype was seen at least ten times. J is TRBJ1-1 and V is TRBV5-4, with D unclear. This CDR3 is built from 13 residues. Germline V gives CDR1 SGHNT, CDR2 YYREEE (reference sequence). V was cut by 2 bases and J by 9 bases, with 14 bases left in between. CDR3 protein: CASSFPGLSKAFF. In nucleotides, the CDR3 is TGTGCCAGCAGCTTCCCCGGTCTATCCAAAGCTTTCTTT. The whole variable domain, remainder taken from reference TRBV5-4 and TRBJ1-1, is ETGVTQSPTHLIKTRGQQVTLRCSSQSGHNTVSWYQQALGQGPQFIFQYYREEENGRGNFPPRFSGLQFPNYSSELNVNALELDDSALYLCASSFPGLSKAFFGQGTRLTVV.

There are many counts of this clonotype. This sequence joins TRBV11-2 and TRBJ2-5, with unresolved D. This CDR3 has 14 amino acids. Germline V gene data show CDR1 as SGHAT and CDR2 as FQNNGV. V dropped 5 bases and J dropped 0 bases, with 10 bases sitting between them. The CDR3 reads CASSMDPYQETQYF. The CDR3 coding sequence is TGTGCCAGCAGCATGGACCCGTACCAAGAGACCCAGTACTTC.

In its sample, this clonotype was seen many times. The chain joins TRBV5-1 to TRBJ1-1; 7 positions agree with TRBD1. Germline V gene data show CDR1 as SGHRS and CDR2 as YFSETQ. Germline trimming cut 7 bases from V and 6 bases from J; bases unmatched to any gene: 12. CDR3 length: 14 residues. The CDR3 nucleotides are TGCGCCAGCGGACCCTCGACAGGGCACGCTGAAGCTTTCTTT. Its protein is CASGPSTGHAEAFF.

This clonotype occurred a few times. The V gene is TRBV12-5, the J gene TRBJ2-3; no clear D. The CDR3 contains 13 residues. Germline-derived CDR1 and CDR2 are LGHNT and FRNRAP. The V and J ends lost 6 bases and 6 bases respectively, with 13 bases between them. CDR3 bases: TGTGCTAGTGGCCCCGCCGACGGGGATACGCAGTATTTT. This translates into CASGPADGDTQYF. The complete variable domain, with remaining parts taken from reference TRBV12-5 and TRBJ2-3, reads DARVTQTPRHKVTEMGQEVTMRCQPILGHNTVFWYRQTMMQGLELLAYFRNRAPLDDSGMPKDRFSAEMPDATLATLKIQPSEPRDSAVYFCASGPADGDTQYFGPGTRLTVL.

The chain has TRBV9 and TRBJ1-2; no clear D. Germline values: CDR1 SGDLS, CDR2 YYNGEE. Trimming pared 2 bases from V and 0 bases from J, leaving 11 bases between. The length of the CDR3 is 15 residues. The CDR3 nucleotides read TGTGCCAGCAGCGTGGCGAGTGCTGCTAACTATGGCTACACCTTC. Its translation is CASSVASAANYGYTF.